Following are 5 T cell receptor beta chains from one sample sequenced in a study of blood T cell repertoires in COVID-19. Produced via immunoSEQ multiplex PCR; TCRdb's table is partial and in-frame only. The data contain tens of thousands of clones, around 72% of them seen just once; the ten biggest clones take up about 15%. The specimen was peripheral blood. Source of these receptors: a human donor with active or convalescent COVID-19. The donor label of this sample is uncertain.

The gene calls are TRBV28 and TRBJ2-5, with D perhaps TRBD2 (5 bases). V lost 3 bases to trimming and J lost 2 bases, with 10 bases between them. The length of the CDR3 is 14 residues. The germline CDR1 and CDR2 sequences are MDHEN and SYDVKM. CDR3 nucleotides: TGTGCCAGCAGTTTTGGCGGCGGGCAAGAGACCCAGTACTTC. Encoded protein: CASSFGGGQETQYF.

The CDR3 coding sequence is TGTGCCACCGGGGTGGGTTCCAGTCACACAGATACGCAGTATTTT. Residues: CATGVGSSHTDTQYF. V is TRBV19 and J is TRBJ2-3; tentative D call: TRBD2 (5 bases). Germline values: CDR1 LNHDA, CDR2 SQIVND (reference sequence). The germline V and J ends were trimmed by 10 bases and 2 bases, with 19 bases remaining between them. The CDR3 runs 15 residues.

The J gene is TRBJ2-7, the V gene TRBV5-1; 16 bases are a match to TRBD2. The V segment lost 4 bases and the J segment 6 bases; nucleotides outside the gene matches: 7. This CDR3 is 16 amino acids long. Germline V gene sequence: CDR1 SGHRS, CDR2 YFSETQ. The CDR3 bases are TGCGCCAGCAGCCCCGGGACTAGCGGGAGGGCCTCCGAGCAGTACTTC. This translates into CASSPGTSGRASEQYF.

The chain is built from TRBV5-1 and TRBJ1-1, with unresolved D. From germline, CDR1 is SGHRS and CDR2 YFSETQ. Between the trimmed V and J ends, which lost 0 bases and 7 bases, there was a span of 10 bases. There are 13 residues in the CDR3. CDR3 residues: CASSLGPEGEAFF. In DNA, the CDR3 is TGCGCCAGCAGCTTGGGGCCAGAGGGTGAAGCTTTCTTT.

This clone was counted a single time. The DNA of the CDR3 is TGCGCCAGCAGCAAGAACCAGGGAACTAATGAAAAACTGTTTTTT. Translation gives CASSKNQGTNEKLFF. This chain connects TRBV4-3 to TRBJ1-4, with D possibly TRBD1 on 5 matching bases. V shed 5 bases and J shed 1 base, with 11 bases lying between them. The CDR3 contains 15 residues. Germline CDR1 reads LGHNA; CDR2 reads YSLEER.